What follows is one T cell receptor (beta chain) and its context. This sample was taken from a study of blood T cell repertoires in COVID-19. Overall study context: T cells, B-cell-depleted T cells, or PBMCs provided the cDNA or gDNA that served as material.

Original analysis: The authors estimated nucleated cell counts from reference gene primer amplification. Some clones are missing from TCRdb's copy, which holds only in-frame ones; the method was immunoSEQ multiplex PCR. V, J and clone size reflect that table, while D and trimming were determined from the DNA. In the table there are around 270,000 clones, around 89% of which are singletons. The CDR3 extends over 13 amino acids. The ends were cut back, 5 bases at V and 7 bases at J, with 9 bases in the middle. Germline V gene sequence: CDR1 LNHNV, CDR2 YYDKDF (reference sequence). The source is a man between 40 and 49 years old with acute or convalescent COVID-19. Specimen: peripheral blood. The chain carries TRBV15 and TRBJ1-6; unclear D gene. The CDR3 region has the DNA TGTGCCACCAGCCTCCGGGTGAATTCACCCCTCCACTTT. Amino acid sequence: CATSLRVNSPLHF.